The TCR beta chain under discussion was sequenced for a study of post-analysis software for immune sequencing data. The wider study: Secondary progressive, relapsing-remitting and progressive-relapsing multiple sclerosis were among the included disease courses.

Carried by the TCR beta cDNA libraries were unique molecular identifiers. The source material, 1 to 10 million T cells, gave rise to approximately 520,000 cDNA molecules. TCRdb used MiXCR to reprocess the PCR reads, holding one entry per CDR3 protein. The data hold about 810,000 distinct CDR3 sequences, with 53% observed a single time. This clonotype occurred a few times. Its cognate antigen is unknown. General observations from the study: Included in a set of a handful of TRBV segments more frequent in patients than controls were TRBV5-6, TRBV5-1 and TRBV20-1. The authors found that F measure strongly co-clustered same-batch samples. Versus controls, multiple sclerosis patients showed significantly lower diversity (normalized Chao1).

This CDR3 comprises 12 residues. Trimming stripped 0 bases from V and 3 bases from J, with 2 bases between. Germline CDR1 and CDR2: MNHEY and SVGEGT. Input material: blood. The rearrangement joins TRBV6-2 or TRBV6-3 to TRBJ2-5; D ambiguous. The receptor's source is a girl under 18 with multiple sclerosis. The CDR3 reads CASSYSKETQYF. CDR3 in DNA: TGTGCCAGCAGTTACTCGAAAGAGACCCAGTACTTC.